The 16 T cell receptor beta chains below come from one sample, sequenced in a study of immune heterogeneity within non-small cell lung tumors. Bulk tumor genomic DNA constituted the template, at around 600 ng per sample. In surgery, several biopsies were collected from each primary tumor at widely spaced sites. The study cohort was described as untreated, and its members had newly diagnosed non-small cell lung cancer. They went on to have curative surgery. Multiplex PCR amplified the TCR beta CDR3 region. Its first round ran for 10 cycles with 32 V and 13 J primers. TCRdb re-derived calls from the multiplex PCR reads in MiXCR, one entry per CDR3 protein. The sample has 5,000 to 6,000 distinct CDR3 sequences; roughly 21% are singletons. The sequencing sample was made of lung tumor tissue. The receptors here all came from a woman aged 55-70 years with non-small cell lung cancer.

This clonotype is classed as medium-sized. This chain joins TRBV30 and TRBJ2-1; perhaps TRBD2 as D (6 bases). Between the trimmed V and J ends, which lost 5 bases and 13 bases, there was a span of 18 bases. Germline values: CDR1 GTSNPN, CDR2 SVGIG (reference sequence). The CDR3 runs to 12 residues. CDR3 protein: CAWGGTQRIQFF. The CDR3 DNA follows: TGTGCCTGGGGGGGGACGCAACGAATTCAGTTCTTC.

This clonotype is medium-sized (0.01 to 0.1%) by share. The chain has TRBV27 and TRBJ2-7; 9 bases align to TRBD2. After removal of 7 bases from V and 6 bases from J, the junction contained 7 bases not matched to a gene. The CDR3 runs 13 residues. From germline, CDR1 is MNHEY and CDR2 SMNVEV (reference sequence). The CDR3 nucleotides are TGTGCCAGCAACGTAGCGGGAGCGGGCGAGCAGTACTTC. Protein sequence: CASNVAGAGEQYF.

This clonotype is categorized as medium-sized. The CDR3 region is CSAPNPIGYEQYF. As DNA, the CDR3 is TGCAGTGCCCCCAACCCGATCGGCTACGAGCAGTACTTC. The V call is TRBV20-1, the J call TRBJ2-7; D is unresolved. The V end was cut by 6 bases, the J end by 3 bases, with 15 bases between. Germline V lookup: CDR1 DFQATT, CDR2 SNEGSKA (reference sequence). This CDR3 has 13 residues.

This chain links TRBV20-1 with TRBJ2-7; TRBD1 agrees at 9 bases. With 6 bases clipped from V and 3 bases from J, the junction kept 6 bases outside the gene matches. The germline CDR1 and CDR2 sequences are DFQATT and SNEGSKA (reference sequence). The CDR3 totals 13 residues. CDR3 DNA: TGCAGTGCAAGCCGGGACAGGGTCTACGAGCAGTACTTC. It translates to CSASRDRVYEQYF.

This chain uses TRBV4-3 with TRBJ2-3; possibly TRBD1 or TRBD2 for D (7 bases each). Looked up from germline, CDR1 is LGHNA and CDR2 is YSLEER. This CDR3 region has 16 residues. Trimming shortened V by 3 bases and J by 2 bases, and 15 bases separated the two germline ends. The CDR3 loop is CASSQEGGGFTDTQYF. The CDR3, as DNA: TGCGCCAGCAGCCAGGAGGGAGGGGGCTTCACAGATACGCAGTATTTT.

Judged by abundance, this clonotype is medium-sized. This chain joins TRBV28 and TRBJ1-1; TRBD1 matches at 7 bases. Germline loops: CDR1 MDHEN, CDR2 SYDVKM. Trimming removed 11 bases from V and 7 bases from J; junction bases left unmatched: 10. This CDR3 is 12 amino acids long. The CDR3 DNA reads TGTGCCGGCCGACAGGGAGTCGGTGAAGCTTTCTTT. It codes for CAGRQGVGEAFF.

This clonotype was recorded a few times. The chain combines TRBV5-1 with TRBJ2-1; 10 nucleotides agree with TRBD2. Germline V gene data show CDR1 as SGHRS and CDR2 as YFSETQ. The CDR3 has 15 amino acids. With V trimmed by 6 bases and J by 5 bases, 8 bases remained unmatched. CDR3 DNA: TGCGCCAGCACCGTACGGACTAGCGGTAACAATGAGCAGTTCTTC. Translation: CASTVRTSGNNEQFF.

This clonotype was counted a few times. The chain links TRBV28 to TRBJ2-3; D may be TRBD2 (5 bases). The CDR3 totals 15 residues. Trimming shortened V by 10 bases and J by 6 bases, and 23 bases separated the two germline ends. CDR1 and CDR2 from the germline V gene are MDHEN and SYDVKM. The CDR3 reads CATLGSIASSDTQYF. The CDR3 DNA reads TGTGCCACACTGGGATCTATAGCGTCCAGTGATACGCAGTATTTT.

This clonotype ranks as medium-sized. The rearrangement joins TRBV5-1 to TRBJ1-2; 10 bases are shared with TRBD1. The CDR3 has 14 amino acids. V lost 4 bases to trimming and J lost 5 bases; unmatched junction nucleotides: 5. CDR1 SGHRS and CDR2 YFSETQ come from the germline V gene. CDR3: CASSSGTGVYGYTF. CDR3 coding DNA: TGCGCCAGCAGCAGCGGGACAGGGGTTTATGGCTACACCTTC. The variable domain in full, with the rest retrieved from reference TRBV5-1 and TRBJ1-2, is KAGVTQTPRYLIKTRGQQVTLSCSPISGHRSVSWYQQTPGQGLQFLFEYFSETQRNKGNFPGRFSGRQFSNSRSEMNVSTLELGDSALYLCASSSGTGVYGYTFGSGTRLTVV.

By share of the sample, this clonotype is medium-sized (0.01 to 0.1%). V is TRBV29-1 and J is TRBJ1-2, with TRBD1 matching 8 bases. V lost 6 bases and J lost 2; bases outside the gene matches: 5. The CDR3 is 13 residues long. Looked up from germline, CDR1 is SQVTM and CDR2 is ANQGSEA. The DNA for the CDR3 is TGCAGCGTAGGGACAGGCTTGAACTATGGCTACACCTTC. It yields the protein CSVGTGLNYGYTF.

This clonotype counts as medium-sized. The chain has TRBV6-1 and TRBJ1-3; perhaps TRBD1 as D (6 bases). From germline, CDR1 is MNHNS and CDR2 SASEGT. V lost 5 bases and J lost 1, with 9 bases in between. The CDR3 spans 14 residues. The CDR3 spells CASSTGMSGNTIYF. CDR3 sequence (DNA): TGTGCCAGCAGTACAGGGATGTCTGGAAACACCATATATTTT.

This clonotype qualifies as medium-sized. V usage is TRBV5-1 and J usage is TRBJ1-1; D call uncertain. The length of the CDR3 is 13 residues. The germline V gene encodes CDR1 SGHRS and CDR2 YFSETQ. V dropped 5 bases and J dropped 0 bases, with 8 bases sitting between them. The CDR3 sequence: CASSFGMNTEAFF. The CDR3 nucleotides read TGCGCCAGCAGTTTCGGTATGAACACTGAAGCTTTCTTT.

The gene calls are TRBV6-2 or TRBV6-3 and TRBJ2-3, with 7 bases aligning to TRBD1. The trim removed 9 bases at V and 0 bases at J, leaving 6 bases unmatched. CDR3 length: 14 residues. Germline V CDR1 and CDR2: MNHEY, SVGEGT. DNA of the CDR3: TGTGCCAGTACCGGGACAGATAGCACAGATACGCAGTATTTT. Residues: CASTGTDSTDTQYF.

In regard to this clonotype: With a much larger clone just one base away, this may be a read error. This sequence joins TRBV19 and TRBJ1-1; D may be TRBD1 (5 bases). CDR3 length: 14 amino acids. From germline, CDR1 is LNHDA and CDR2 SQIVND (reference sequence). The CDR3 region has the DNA TGTGCCAGTAGTCTGCCCGGGGGTTGGACTGAAGATTTCTTT. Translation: CASSLPGGWTEDFF.

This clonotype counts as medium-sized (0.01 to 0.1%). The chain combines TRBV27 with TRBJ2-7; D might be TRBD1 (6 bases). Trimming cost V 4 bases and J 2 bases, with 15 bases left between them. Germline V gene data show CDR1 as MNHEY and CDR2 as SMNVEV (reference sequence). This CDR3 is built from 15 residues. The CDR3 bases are TGTGCCAGCAGTTCACTACAGGGCGTAGCCTACGAGCAGTACTTC. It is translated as CASSSLQGVAYEQYF.

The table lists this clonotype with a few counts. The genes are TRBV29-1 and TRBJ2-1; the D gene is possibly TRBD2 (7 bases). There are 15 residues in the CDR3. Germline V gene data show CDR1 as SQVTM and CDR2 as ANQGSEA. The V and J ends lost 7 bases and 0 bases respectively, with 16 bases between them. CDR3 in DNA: TGCAGCGGTGGAGGGGGGGGCGACTCCTACAATGAGCAGTTCTTC. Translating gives CSGGGGGDSYNEQFF.